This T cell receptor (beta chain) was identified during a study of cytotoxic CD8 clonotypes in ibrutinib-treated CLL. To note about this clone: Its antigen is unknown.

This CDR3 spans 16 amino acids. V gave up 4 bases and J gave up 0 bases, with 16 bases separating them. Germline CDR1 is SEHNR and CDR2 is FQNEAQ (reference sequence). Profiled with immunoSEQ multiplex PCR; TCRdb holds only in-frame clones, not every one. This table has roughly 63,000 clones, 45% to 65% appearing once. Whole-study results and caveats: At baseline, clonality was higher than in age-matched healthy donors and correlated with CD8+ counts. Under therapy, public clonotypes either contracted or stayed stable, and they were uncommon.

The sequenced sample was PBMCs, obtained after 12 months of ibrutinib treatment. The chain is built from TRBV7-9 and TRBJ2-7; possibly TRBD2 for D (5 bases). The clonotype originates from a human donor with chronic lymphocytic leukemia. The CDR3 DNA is TGTGCCAGCAGCTCCCGAGGAGCGGAGTACTCCTACGAGCAGTACTTC. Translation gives CASSSRGAEYSYEQYF.